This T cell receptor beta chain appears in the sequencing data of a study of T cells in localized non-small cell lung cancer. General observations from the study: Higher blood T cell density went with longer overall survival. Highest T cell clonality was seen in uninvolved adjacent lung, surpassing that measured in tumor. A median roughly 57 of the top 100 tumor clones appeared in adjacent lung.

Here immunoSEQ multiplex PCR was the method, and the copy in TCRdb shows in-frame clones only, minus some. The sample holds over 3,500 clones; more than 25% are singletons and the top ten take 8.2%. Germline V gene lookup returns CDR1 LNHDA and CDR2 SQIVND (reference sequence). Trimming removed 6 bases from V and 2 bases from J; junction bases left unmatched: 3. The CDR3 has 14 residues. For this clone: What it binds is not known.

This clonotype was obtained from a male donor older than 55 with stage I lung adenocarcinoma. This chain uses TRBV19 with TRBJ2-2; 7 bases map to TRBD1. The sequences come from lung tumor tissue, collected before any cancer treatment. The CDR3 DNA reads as TGTGCCAGTAGGGACAGGTCTAACACCGGGGAGCTGTTTTTT. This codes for CASRDRSNTGELFF.